This is a list of T cell receptor beta chains from one sample in a study of shared clonotypes between healthy human individuals. The assay was immunoSEQ multiplex PCR, and TCRdb's table has in-frame clones only and misses some. The sample includes about 660,000 clones, 74% seen only once; the top ten take roughly 1.7%. The sequencing input was memory CD4+ T cells sorted from blood. Every receptor here comes from a woman under 40 in good health. The CDR3 runs from the conserved cysteine through the conserved F or W. A D gene is named only where the DNA matches it firmly. Not all rows give a size; the values are once, few, many and, for expanded clones, a class.

j_gene,abundance,v_gene,d_gene,CDR3aa,CDR3nt
TRBJ2-7,NA,TRBV7-9,TRBD2,CASSLWVRGSGTAYEQYF,TGTGCCAGCAGCTTATGGGTCCGAGGGAGCGGGACCGCCTACGAGCAGTACTTC
TRBJ1-2,few,TRBV27,NA,CASSARGNNYGYTF,TGTGCCAGCAGCGCTCGGGGGAACAACTATGGCTACACCTTC
TRBJ1-4,few,TRBV23-1,NA,CASSQRGRDNEKLFF,TGCGCCAGCAGTCAACGAGGGAGGGATAATGAAAAACTGTTTTTT
TRBJ1-5,NA,TRBV28,TRBD1,CASSSPGTGGGQPQHF,TGTGCCAGCAGTTCTCCCGGGACAGGGGGCGGGCAGCCCCAGCATTTT
TRBJ1-2,NA,TRBV15,NA,CATSRDVDSRAGYTF,TGTGCCACCAGCAGAGATGTCGATTCCAGGGCTGGCTACACCTTC
TRBJ1-2,NA,TRBV28,NA,CASNPLDRNYGYTF,TGTGCCAGCAACCCCCTCGACAGAAACTATGGCTACACCTTC
TRBJ2-1,NA,TRBV25-1,TRBD2,CASSEGGRERGAYNEQFF,TGTGCCAGCAGTGAGGGTGGAAGGGAGCGGGGTGCCTACAATGAGCAGTTCTTC
TRBJ2-1,NA,TRBV27,TRBD2,CASSFRLADNEQFF,TGTGCCAGCAGTTTCCGACTAGCGGACAATGAGCAGTTCTTC
TRBJ2-7,NA,TRBV7-2,NA,CASSSSAMAGGYEQYF,TGTGCCAGCAGCTCCTCAGCGATGGCGGGCGGGTACGAGCAGTACTTC
TRBJ1-2,NA,TRBV2,TRBD1,CASTAGTGNGYGYTF,TGTGCCAGCACTGCCGGGACAGGGAACGGCTATGGCTACACCTTC
TRBJ2-5,NA,TRBV25-1,NA,CASSDNFQETQYF,TGTGCCAGCAGTGATAACTTCCAAGAGACCCAGTACTTC
TRBJ1-2,NA,TRBV28,NA,CASSWGNDGYTF,TGTGCCAGCAGTTGGGGAAACGATGGCTACACCTTC
TRBJ2-3,NA,TRBV10-2,NA,CASGPTRGADTQYF,TGCGCCAGCGGCCCCACAAGGGGCGCAGATACGCAGTATTTT
TRBJ2-7,NA,TRBV27,TRBD2,CASRGAGGSSYEQYF,TGTGCCAGCAGGGGAGCGGGAGGGTCCTCCTACGAGCAGTACTTC
TRBJ2-2,few,TRBV6-5,NA,CASRGGGAGELFF,TGTGCCAGCAGGGGCGGAGGGGCCGGGGAGCTGTTTTTT
TRBJ1-1,NA,TRBV7-9,NA,CASSLAMVANTEAFF,TGTGCCAGCAGCTTAGCGATGGTTGCGAACACTGAAGCTTTCTTT
TRBJ1-5,NA,TRBV30,NA,CAWPNTGSGINQPQHF,TGTGCCTGGCCCAATACAGGGAGTGGTATCAATCAGCCCCAGCATTTT
TRBJ2-2,NA,TRBV5-1,NA,CASSLVAGTTGELFF,TGCGCCAGCAGCTTGGTGGCAGGAACCACCGGGGAGCTGTTTTTT
TRBJ2-1,NA,TRBV4-1,TRBD2,CASSQVGVLAGGYPYNEQFF,TGCGCCAGCAGCCAAGTGGGCGTACTAGCGGGAGGTTACCCCTACAATGAGCAGTTCTTC
TRBJ2-1,few,TRBV9,NA,CASSVGWDNEQFF,TGTGCCAGCAGCGTAGGGTGGGACAATGAGCAGTTCTTC
TRBJ2-7,NA,TRBV18,TRBD2,CASSGKGQGASGKYEQYF,TGTGCCAGCTCAGGAAAGGGGCAGGGAGCTAGCGGGAAATACGAGCAGTACTTC
TRBJ1-1,few,TRBV28,NA,CASTRQGLNTEAFF,TGTGCCAGCACCCGCCAGGGACTTAACACTGAAGCTTTCTTT
TRBJ1-6,NA,TRBV4-1,TRBD1,CASTEQGQGHSPLHF,TGCGCCAGCACCGAACAAGGACAGGGACACTCACCCCTCCACTTT
TRBJ1-4,NA,TRBV5-1,TRBD1,CASSLTGQNIATNEKLFF,TGCGCCAGCAGCTTAACGGGACAGAATATTGCAACTAATGAAAAACTGTTTTTT
TRBJ2-1,NA,TRBV15,NA,CATSRAGGSYNEQFF,TGTGCCACCAGCAGAGCTGGGGGATCCTACAATGAGCAGTTCTTC
TRBJ1-4,many,TRBV2,NA,CASSESLDEKLFF,TGTGCCAGCAGTGAAAGCCTTGATGAAAAACTGTTTTTT
TRBJ1-1,NA,TRBV28,TRBD1,CASSFNRGNTEAFF,TGTGCCAGCAGTTTTAACAGGGGGAACACTGAAGCTTTCTTT